This T cell receptor (beta chain) was sequenced in a study of T cells in localized non-small cell lung cancer. Study-wide results and caveats: Adjacent lung held a median roughly 50 of the top 100 tumor clones. Heterogeneity within the tumor remains possible, as just one region underwent sequencing.

Repertoires were generated with immunoSEQ multiplex PCR, while TCRdb's copy carries only in-frame clones and drops some. The sample lists tens of thousands of clones; roughly 91% were seen once. The CDR3 consists of 14 residues. V shed 7 bases, J shed 5 bases, and the junction held 9 bases outside the gene matches. The germline gives CDR1 SGHRS, CDR2 YFSETQ. Details on this clone: Its antigen is unidentified.

The chain links TRBV5-1 to TRBJ1-1, with 9 bases identical to TRBD1. The clonotype originates from a woman aged 35-75 years with stage I squamous cell lung carcinoma. Specimen: peripheral blood, collected before any cancer treatment. The CDR3, as DNA: TGCGCCAGCCGACAGGGGGGCGAGGGAACTGAAGCTTTCTTT. Residues: CASRQGGEGTEAFF.